A single sample is the source of the 27 T cell receptor beta chains below, sequenced in a study of CD8 T cells in Susac syndrome. Random hexamers were used to reverse transcribe an amount of roughly 0.45 to 1 ug RNA. Each CDR3 protein is one row after TCRdb ran MiXCR on the immunoSEQ multiplex PCR reads. Counted here are 150,000 to 200,000 distinct CDR3 sequences, approximately 94% occurring once; the ten biggest clones make up less than 0.12%. The specimen sequenced was CD4+ T cells from PBMCs. These TCRs come from a human donor in good health.

The chain joins TRBV9 to TRBJ2-7; D may be TRBD1 or TRBD2 (5 bases each). The CDR3 is made up of 18 amino acids. Trimming cost V 3 bases and J 5 bases, with 27 bases left between them. In germline, CDR1 is SGDLS, CDR2 YYNGEE. The CDR3 spells CASSAQVPGSGMVHEQYF. CDR3 bases: TGTGCCAGCAGCGCTCAGGTTCCGGGGTCAGGGATGGTCCACGAGCAGTACTTC.

The chain links TRBV20-1 to TRBJ2-7, with 7 bases fitting TRBD2. V was pared by 6 bases and J by 3 bases, with 8 bases of the junction left unmatched. From germline, CDR1 is DFQATT and CDR2 SNEGSKA (reference sequence). CDR3 length equals 13 residues. CDR3 sequence: CSARREGHYEQYF. CDR3 nucleotides: TGCAGTGCGAGGAGGGAGGGCCACTACGAGCAGTACTTC.

The J gene is TRBJ2-1, the V gene TRBV29-1; TRBD2 agrees at 12 bases. This CDR3 has 20 residues. The germline gives CDR1 SQVTM, CDR2 ANQGSEA. Germline trimming cut 2 bases from V and 0 bases from J; bases unmatched to any gene: 14. CDR3 nucleotide sequence: TGCAGCGTTGAACCTGTTTTGGGACTAGCGGGCAAGAGCTCCTACAATGAGCAGTTCTTC. Amino acids: CSVEPVLGLAGKSSYNEQFF.

This rearrangement joins TRBV20-1 to TRBJ1-2; D unclear. Trimming took 3 bases from V and 7 from J, leaving 18 bases between them. Germline V gene data show CDR1 as DFQATT and CDR2 as SNEGSKA (reference sequence). This CDR3 spans 14 amino acids. The CDR3 DNA reads TGCAGTGCTAGGAGCCCTGGTGGGTTCCTTGGCTACACCTTC. It is translated as CSARSPGGFLGYTF.

V gene TRBV12-3 or TRBV12-4 combines with J gene TRBJ1-1, with D tentatively TRBD1 (5 bases). This CDR3 contains 12 residues. Trimming shortened V by 5 bases and J by 5 bases, and 9 bases separated the two germline ends. CDR3 loop: CASSERGTEAFF. The CDR3 coding sequence is TGTGCCAGCAGTGAGAGGGGTACTGAAGCTTTCTTT.

V gene TRBV29-1 combines with J gene TRBJ2-3, with 11 bases identical to TRBD1. J gave up 5 bases and V 4 bases, and 8 bases lay outside the gene matches. Germline lookup yields CDR1 SQVTM and CDR2 ANQGSEA. The CDR3 is 15 amino acids. The CDR3 DNA is TGCAGCGTTGGAGGGTGGGGACAGGGGGTAGATACGCAGTATTTT. This codes for CSVGGWGQGVDTQYF.

CDR3 coding DNA: TGTGCCTGGACAGGCGAGGGTATGGACAATCAGCCCCAGCATTTT. Its protein is CAWTGEGMDNQPQHF. The V call is TRBV30, the J call TRBJ1-5; D is uncertain. The V end lost 4 bases, the J end lost 3 bases, and 16 bases lay between the germline ends. Germline lookup yields CDR1 GTSNPN and CDR2 SVGIG (reference sequence). The CDR3 has 15 residues.

The chain has TRBV27 and TRBJ2-2; no clear D. CDR1 is MNHEY and CDR2 is SMNVEV in the germline V gene (reference sequence). Trimming pared 7 bases from V and 1 base from J, leaving 7 bases between. The length of the CDR3 is 13 residues. The CDR3 DNA reads as TGTGCCAGCACCCGGATGAACACCGGGGAGCTGTTTTTT. Protein product: CASTRMNTGELFF.

V and J are TRBV6-2 or TRBV6-3 and TRBJ2-7, with 7 positions matching TRBD1. CDR3 length: 14 residues. With V trimmed by 6 bases and J by 5 bases, 10 bases remained unmatched. The V gene's germline CDR1 is MNHEY and CDR2 SVGEGT. CDR3 amino acids: CASRTPGQKHEQYF. In DNA, the CDR3 is TGTGCCAGCAGGACGCCGGGACAGAAACACGAGCAGTACTTC.

The gene calls are TRBV14 and TRBJ2-1; D is ambiguous. This CDR3 has 16 amino acids. The V gene's germline CDR1 is SGHDN and CDR2 FVKESK. With 1 base removed from V and 2 bases from J, the gap between germline ends came to 12 bases. The CDR3 region is CASSQGLNYPYNEQFF. DNA for the CDR3: TGTGCCAGCAGCCAAGGCCTTAACTACCCCTACAATGAGCAGTTCTTC.

The chain combines TRBV5-4 with TRBJ2-1; the D is unclear. Germline CDR1 and CDR2: SGHNT and YYREEE (reference sequence). The CDR3 runs to 12 residues. This CDR3 reads CASGYSYNEQFF. CDR3 nucleotides: TGTGCATCGGGCTACTCCTACAATGAGCAGTTCTTC.

V and J are TRBV28 and TRBJ2-1, with 8 bases aligning to TRBD2. The germline gives CDR1 MDHEN, CDR2 SYDVKM. After removal of 4 bases from V and 3 bases from J, the junction contained 5 bases not matched to a gene. This CDR3 region has 15 residues. CDR3 coding DNA: TGTGCCAGCAGTTCGAGCGGGAGTCTCTACAATGAGCAGTTCTTC. Its translation is CASSSSGSLYNEQFF. The full variable domain, rest sourced from reference TRBV28 and TRBJ2-1, is DVKVTQSSRYLVKRTGEKVFLECVQDMDHENMFWYRQDPGLGLRLIYFSYDVKMKEKGDIPEGYSVSREKKERFSLILESASTNQTSMYLCASSSSGSLYNEQFFGPGTRLTVL.

CDR3 sequence reads: CASSQDPGQATDTQYF. Here the CDR3 DNA reads TGCGCCAGCAGCCAAGATCCGGGACAGGCGACAGATACGCAGTATTTT. The chain couples TRBV4-3 to TRBJ2-3, with 8 bases aligning to TRBD1. CDR3 size: 16 residues. Germline assignment: CDR1 LGHNA and CDR2 YSLEER. V trimming: 0 bases; J trimming: 3 bases; junction bases outside the gene matches: 5.

The chain combines TRBV20-1 with TRBJ2-7, with TRBD2 matching 12 bases. With 3 bases clipped from V and 7 bases from J, the junction kept 10 bases outside the gene matches. CDR1 is DFQATT and CDR2 is SNEGSKA in the germline V gene (reference sequence). The CDR3 has 15 amino acids. The CDR3 reads CSASPTPGLAGEQYF. CDR3 coding DNA: TGCAGTGCTAGCCCCACCCCAGGACTAGCGGGGGAGCAGTACTTC.

This CDR3 reads CASRGRANFQETQYF. The CDR3 nucleotides are TGTGCCAGCAGGGGACGAGCTAACTTCCAAGAGACCCAGTACTTC. J is TRBJ2-5 and V is TRBV27; either TRBD1 or TRBD2 may supply D (5 bases each). Trimming left V 6 bases short and J 1 base short, with 15 bases between. This CDR3 has 15 amino acids. Germline V gene sequence: CDR1 MNHEY, CDR2 SMNVEV (reference sequence).

The J gene is TRBJ1-1, the V gene TRBV18, with 7 bases identical to TRBD1. V shed 3 bases, J shed 7 bases, and the junction held 5 bases outside the gene matches. The CDR3 loop spans 13 amino acids. Germline values: CDR1 KGHSH, CDR2 LQKENI. This chain's CDR3 is CASSPWTGFEAFF. CDR3 coding DNA: TGTGCCAGCTCACCTTGGACAGGCTTTGAAGCTTTCTTT.

The V gene is TRBV30, the J gene TRBJ1-5, with D unresolved. CDR1 is GTSNPN and CDR2 is SVGIG in the germline V gene (reference sequence). Trimming removed 4 bases from V and 5 bases from J, with 12 bases in between. The CDR3 extends over 13 amino acids. As DNA, the CDR3 is TGTGCCTGGACCGGGTTGGGAGATCAGCCCCAGCATTTT. Its protein is CAWTGLGDQPQHF.

The V and J genes are TRBV20-1 and TRBJ2-7, with D uncertain. V was cut by 7 bases and J by 0 bases, with 7 bases left in between. The V gene's germline CDR1 is DFQATT and CDR2 SNEGSKA (reference sequence). The length of the CDR3 is 11 residues. The CDR3 coding sequence is TGCAGTGTCCAACCCTCCTACGAGCAGTACTTC. Its protein product is CSVQPSYEQYF.

The genes are TRBV9 and TRBJ2-3; D ambiguous. The germline CDR1 and CDR2 sequences are SGDLS and YYNGEE. V was pared by 0 bases and J by 5 bases, with 10 bases between. The CDR3 runs to 14 residues. For the CDR3, the DNA is TGTGCCAGCAGCGTAGGTGGGTTTGGAGATACGCAGTATTTT. Amino acid sequence: CASSVGGFGDTQYF.

This clonotype was recorded once. J is TRBJ2-3 and V is TRBV7-9; tentative D call: TRBD2 (6 bases). The CDR3 totals 12 residues. V was shortened by 7 bases and J by 8 bases, with 13 bases between the two germline ends. Germline CDR1 SEHNR, CDR2 FQNEAQ (reference sequence). CDR3 sequence (DNA): TGTGCCAGCACCCGGGGGATGGGTACGCAGTATTTT. It is translated as CASTRGMGTQYF.

Concerning this clonotype itself: Sequence at one end of the junction differs from germline and may be a read error. The chain links TRBV6-5 to TRBJ2-7, with D perhaps TRBD2 (6 bases). The CDR3 has 15 residues. Germline CDR1 is MNHEY and CDR2 is SVGAGI. CDR3 protein: CASSYFGGSSYEQYF. Here the CDR3 DNA reads TGTGCCAGCAGCTACTTCGGGGGAAGCTCCTACGAGCAGTACTTC.

The chain combines TRBV6-6 with TRBJ2-1; D ambiguous. V lost 4 bases and J 0 bases, leaving 10 bases between the germline ends. Germline values: CDR1 MNHNY, CDR2 SVGAGI (reference sequence). CDR3 length: 15 residues. Here the CDR3 reads CASSSPPSSYNEQFF. The DNA of the CDR3 is TGTGCCAGCAGTTCCCCACCGAGCTCCTACAATGAGCAGTTCTTC.

About this clonotype itself: The junction departs from the called germline gene at one end, perhaps through a read error. V and J are TRBV7-7 and TRBJ2-5, with 12 bases fitting TRBD2. Germline lookup yields CDR1 SSHAT and CDR2 FNYEAQ (reference sequence). The CDR3 consists of 15 residues. CDR3 DNA sequence: TGTGCTAGCAGTTCGACTAGCGGGGGACAAGAGACCCAGTACTTC. Translation gives CASSSTSGGQETQYF. The full variable domain, completed using reference TRBV7-7 and TRBJ2-5, is GAGVSQSPRYKVTKRGQDVTLRCDPISSHATLYWYQQALGQGPEFLTYFNYEAQPDKSGLPSDRFSAERPEGSISTLTIQRTEQRDSAMYRCASSSTSGGQETQYFGPGTRLLVL.

The J gene is TRBJ2-1, the V gene TRBV30; the D is unclear. CDR1 and CDR2 from the germline V gene are GTSNPN and SVGIG (reference sequence). The CDR3 runs to 16 residues. Deletions cut 4 bases from V and 1 base from J, with 17 bases between. The CDR3 nucleotides read TGTGCCTGGAACCAAGGTCAGGCCGCTTCCTACAATGAGCAGTTCTTC. Protein product: CAWNQGQAASYNEQFF.

The chain recombines TRBV14 with TRBJ2-1; 11 nucleotides align to TRBD2. The CDR3 is 16 amino acids. Germline trimming cut 1 base from V and 7 bases from J; bases unmatched to any gene: 6. Germline V gene lookup returns CDR1 SGHDN and CDR2 FVKESK. The CDR3 sequence: CASSQGSLAGVNEQFF. DNA of the CDR3: TGTGCCAGCAGCCAAGGGTCACTAGCGGGAGTGAATGAGCAGTTCTTC.

This clonotype was detected only once. V usage is TRBV3-1 and J usage is TRBJ1-1; D remains unclear. CDR1 is LGHDT, CDR2 YNNKEL, per germline (reference sequence). Trimming pared 1 base from V and 5 bases from J, leaving 8 bases between. CDR3 length: 13 amino acids. The CDR3 DNA follows: TGTGCCAGCAGCCAAGGGTGGGATACTGAAGCTTTCTTT. Its protein product is CASSQGWDTEAFF.

The rearrangement uses TRBV29-1 and TRBJ1-4; unclear D gene. CDR3 length: 11 residues. V was pared by 7 bases and J by 8 bases, with 11 bases between. Germline V CDR1 and CDR2: SQVTM, ANQGSEA. In nucleotides, the CDR3 is TGCAGCGGGGTCGTGGGGGAAAAACTGTTTTTT. It specifies CSGVVGEKLFF.